The entry that follows covers one T cell receptor beta chain sequence. One end of the junction varies from germline; a read error may be responsible. These data originate in a study of CD8+ T cells in alopecia areata. Per germline, CDR1 ENHRY and CDR2 SYGVKD. There are 13 residues in the CDR3. Sequencing relied on a cDNA template that was reverse transcribed from extracted RNA. The method was immunoSEQ multiplex PCR; TCRdb's version includes in-frame clones alone and lacks a portion of them. The table lists over 100,000 clones, around three fifths of them singletons. Stated treatment: oral pan-JAK inhibitor, 5-10 mg twice daily. It was from PBMCs that CD4+ and CD8+ T cells were sorted.

V gene TRBV10-3 combines with J gene TRBJ2-5, with 9 bases fitting TRBD2. Sample: CD8+ T cells sorted from blood, taken at week 24, from a patient treated with tofacitinib. This TCR derives from a human donor with alopecia areata. The DNA of the CDR3 is TGTGCCAGCAGTAGACTAGCGGAAGAGACCCAGTACTTC. Its translation is CASSRLAEETQYF.